This is a list of T cell receptor beta chains from one sample in a study of blood T cell repertoires in COVID-19. Clones were sequenced by immunoSEQ multiplex PCR, and TCRdb holds only the in-frame ones, with some missing. The data contain about 200,000 clones, roughly 86% of them singletons. The specimen was peripheral blood. These receptor sequences come from a woman between 50 and 59 years old with active or convalescent COVID-19. Both conserved end residues are part of each CDR3. D genes are given only for firm matches. Expanded clones get a size class; other rows say once, few or many, or leave the size out.

length	V	J	D	size	DNA	CDR3
16	TRBV12-5	TRBJ1-1	TRBD1	NA	TGTGCTAGTGGTATGGGACAGGGGGCACAGGGCACTGAAGCTTTCTTT	CASGMGQGAQGTEAFF
15	TRBV15	TRBJ1-1	NA	NA	TGTGCCACCAGCAGAGACGGTCGGAGGGACACTGAAGCTTTCTTT	CATSRDGRRDTEAFF
15	TRBV29-1	TRBJ1-2	TRBD1	NA	TGCAGCGTTGCGAATGATGGACAGGGCAACTATGGCTACACCTTC	CSVANDGQGNYGYTF
14	TRBV5-1	TRBJ1-2	NA	NA	TGCGCCAGCAGCGGATCGACAGGAATCTATGGCTACACCTTC	CASSGSTGIYGYTF
14	TRBV6-6	TRBJ1-2	TRBD1	once	TGTGCCAGCAGTTTCGACAGGGAAAACTATGGCTACACCTTC	CASSFDRENYGYTF
16	TRBV19	TRBJ1-2	TRBD1	NA	TGTGCCAGTAAAGCGGTAGGACAGGGACTTAACTATGGCTACACCTTC	CASKAVGQGLNYGYTF
16	TRBV27	TRBJ2-1	TRBD2	NA	TGTGCCAGCAGTTCGTCTAGCGGGGTCTCCTACAATGAGCAGTTCTTC	CASSSSSGVSYNEQFF
14	TRBV2	TRBJ1-1	NA	NA	TGTGCCAGCAGTGTTGGACAGAGGAACACTGAAGCTTTCTTT	CASSVGQRNTEAFF
11	TRBV20-1	TRBJ1-4	NA	NA	TGCAGTGCTAGGCGGGCGCAAAAACTGTTTTTT	CSARRAQKLFF
14	TRBV12-5	TRBJ1-6	TRBD1	NA	TGTGCTAGTGGTTCCGGGACAGCCGGTTCACCCCTCCACTTT	CASGSGTAGSPLHF
12	TRBV15	TRBJ2-1	NA	once	TGTGCCACCAGCCACAGGCACAATGAGCAGTTCTTC	CATSHRHNEQFF
13	TRBV6-5	TRBJ1-2	NA	NA	TGTGCCAGCAGTTACCAGGGCACACGGGGCTACACCTTC	CASSYQGTRGYTF
14	TRBV6-5	TRBJ1-2	NA	NA	TGTGCCAGCAGCCGGACCTCAGGGTACTATGGCTACACCTTC	CASSRTSGYYGYTF
13	TRBV2	TRBJ2-1	NA	NA	TGTGCCAGCAGTGACGGACTATTCCATGAGCAGTTCTTC	CASSDGLFHEQFF
17	TRBV28	TRBJ1-1	TRBD1	NA	TGTGCCAGCAGTCCACATACAGGGGGCCGTATGAACACTGAAGCTTTCTTT	CASSPHTGGRMNTEAFF
17	TRBV5-4	TRBJ2-3	NA	NA	TGTGCCAGCAGCTTGGGTGTGGCGCGGGGGCGCACAGATACGCAGTATTTT	CASSLGVARGRTDTQYF
14	TRBV5-1	TRBJ1-1	NA	NA	TGCGCCAGCCGAAATTCGGGGTTGGACACTGAAGCTTTCTTT	CASRNSGLDTEAFF
14	TRBV6-2/TRBV6-3	TRBJ2-3	NA	few	TGTGCCAGCAGTTACGCGGAAATCACAGATACGCAGTATTTT	CASSYAEITDTQYF
14	TRBV20-1	TRBJ1-1	NA	few	TGCAGTGCTAGTAGGTCGTCGGGGGACACTGAAGCTTTCTTT	CSASRSSGDTEAFF
14	TRBV6-5	TRBJ1-3	TRBD1	NA	TGTGCCAGCAGGGACCACAGGGGTGGAAACACCATATATTTT	CASRDHRGGNTIYF
18	TRBV28	TRBJ1-5	TRBD1	NA	TGTGCCAGCAGTCCCCGGGGACAGGGGATAGGCGGCAATCAGCCCCAGCATTTT	CASSPRGQGIGGNQPQHF
13	TRBV30	TRBJ1-5	NA	NA	TGTGCCTGGAGTCGCGATAGCAATCAGCCCCAGCATTTT	CAWSRDSNQPQHF
15	TRBV7-3	TRBJ2-1	TRBD2	NA	TGTGCCAGCAGCCGACTAGCGGGAGTTGGTAATGAGCAGTTCTTC	CASSRLAGVGNEQFF
15	TRBV5-6	TRBJ2-3	NA	NA	TGTGCCAGCAGCTACCTATGGAGGGGCACAGATACGCAGTATTTT	CASSYLWRGTDTQYF
14	TRBV5-1	TRBJ1-1	NA	NA	TGCGCCAGCAGCCAAGGGGGGGGACACCCTGAAGCTTTCTTT	CASSQGGGHPEAFF
12	TRBV10-3	TRBJ2-5	NA	NA	TGTGCCATCGGGTATCCAGGGGAGACCCAGTACTTC	CAIGYPGETQYF
16	TRBV10-1	TRBJ1-3	NA	NA	TGCGCCAGCAGTGAGTCTGGTCGGGGAAGTGGAAACACCATATATTTT	CASSESGRGSGNTIYF
15	TRBV27	TRBJ1-2	TRBD1	NA	TGTGCCAGCAGTTTATATCAGGGGGCCGGCTATGGCTACACCTTC	CASSLYQGAGYGYTF
15	TRBV5-8	TRBJ1-4	NA	NA	TGTGCCAGCAGCTTCGTTAGGACAGCAAATGAAAAACTGTTTTTT	CASSFVRTANEKLFF
11	TRBV28	TRBJ1-5	NA	NA	TGTGCCAGCACCACAAATCAGCCCCAGCATTTT	CASTTNQPQHF
13	TRBV19	TRBJ2-2	TRBD2	NA	TGTGCCAGTAGCAAGCGGGAGCTCGGGGAGCTGTTTTTT	CASSKRELGELFF
19	TRBV6-1	TRBJ2-2	NA	NA	TGTGCCAGCAGTGAAAGGGTATACGGGCGGGGGCTACCCGCCGGGGAGCTGTTTTTT	CASSERVYGRGLPAGELFF
16	TRBV7-2	TRBJ1-3	NA	NA	TGTGCCAGCAGCTTAGGGGGCTACGGCTCTGGAAACACCATATATTTT	CASSLGGYGSGNTIYF
15	TRBV28	TRBJ1-5	NA	few	TGTGCCAGCAGTTTCCGGTCACCCAGGAATCAGCCCCAGCATTTT	CASSFRSPRNQPQHF
15	TRBV6-5	TRBJ1-3	NA	NA	TGTGCCAGCAGCTCGGACACTTACTCTGGAAACACCATATATTTT	CASSSDTYSGNTIYF
13	TRBV10-1	TRBJ1-1	NA	NA	TGCGCCAGCAGGAGGACAGTGAACACTGAAGCTTTCTTT	CASRRTVNTEAFF
14	TRBV7-2	TRBJ2-1	NA	NA	TGTGCCAGCAGCTTGGTCCGGATGGGGGGTGAGCAGTTCTTC	CASSLVRMGGEQFF
16	TRBV11-2	TRBJ2-2	TRBD2	NA	TGTGCCAGCAGCTCGGGACTAGCGGGAGACACCGGGGAGCTGTTTTTT	CASSSGLAGDTGELFF
11	TRBV12-5	TRBJ1-2	NA	NA	TGTGCTAGTGGTTCAGGCTATGGCTACACCTTC	CASGSGYGYTF
14	TRBV2	TRBJ2-1	TRBD2	NA	TGTGCCAGCAGTGAGGGCGGGAGGGGGAATGAGCAGTTCTTC	CASSEGGRGNEQFF
11	TRBV6-5	TRBJ1-2	NA	NA	TGTGCCAGCAGCCTTGCCGGTGGCTACACCTTC	CASSLAGGYTF
14	TRBV2	TRBJ1-1	NA	NA	TGTGCCAGCGCTCCTGGGGGGGGGAACACTGAAGCTTTCTTT	CASAPGGGNTEAFF
15	TRBV3-1/TRBV3-2	TRBJ2-7	TRBD1	NA	TGTGCCAGCAGCCAAGAAGGGGGCGCGACGATCGAGCAGTACTTC	CASSQEGGATIEQYF
16	TRBV6-5	TRBJ1-1	TRBD1	few	TGTGCCAGCAGTTACGGGGCAGGGGGTATCGAGTCTGAAGCTTTCTTT	CASSYGAGGIESEAFF
14	TRBV6-5	TRBJ1-2	TRBD1	NA	TGTGCCAGCAGTTCCGGGACAGGGCACTATGGCTACACCTTC	CASSSGTGHYGYTF
15	TRBV6-1	TRBJ2-7	TRBD2	NA	TGTGCCAGCAGTGACGGGACTAGCGGAGCCTACGAGCAGTACTTC	CASSDGTSGAYEQYF
12	TRBV5-1	TRBJ1-1	TRBD1	NA	TGCGCCAGCAGCTGGGACAGCACTGAAGCTTTCTTT	CASSWDSTEAFF
17	TRBV2	TRBJ2-1	TRBD1	NA	TGTGCCAGCAGGGGTCGTACAGGGGGATACTCCTACAATGAGCAGTTCTTC	CASRGRTGGYSYNEQFF
16	TRBV19	TRBJ1-2	NA	NA	TGTGCCAGTAGTATCCGCAGGGCCGAAGCTAACTATGGCTACACCTTC	CASSIRRAEANYGYTF
13	TRBV10-1	TRBJ2-3	TRBD2	NA	TGCGCCAGCAGTCGACTAGCGGCAGATACGCAGTATTTT	CASSRLAADTQYF
15	TRBV11-2	TRBJ1-6	TRBD1	NA	TGTGCCAGCAGCCCACAGGGGTCCTATAATTCACCCCTCCACTTT	CASSPQGSYNSPLHF
16	TRBV5-5	TRBJ2-2	NA	NA	TGTGCCAGCAGCTTTCAGCCTAGCGTTTACACCGGGGAGCTGTTTTTT	CASSFQPSVYTGELFF
16	TRBV4-1	TRBJ2-2	NA	NA	TGCGCCAGCAGCCAAGCGCAGGCGACGAACACCGGGGAGCTGTTTTTT	CASSQAQATNTGELFF
15	TRBV5-6	TRBJ2-2	TRBD1	many	TGTGCCAGCAGCCCTACAGGGGGGAACACCGGGGAGCTGTTTTTT	CASSPTGGNTGELFF
14	TRBV6-1	TRBJ1-6	NA	NA	TGTGCCAGCAGTGATTTAAGAAGCAATTCACCCCTCCACTTT	CASSDLRSNSPLHF
16	TRBV3-1/TRBV3-2	TRBJ1-6	NA	NA	TGTGCCAGCAGCCAAGGATCCCCTGCCGCGAATTCACCCCTCCACTTT	CASSQGSPAANSPLHF
15	TRBV6-5	TRBJ1-4	TRBD1	NA	TGTGCCAGCAGTTTATCAGGGGGTGGGAATGAAAAACTGTTTTTT	CASSLSGGGNEKLFF
17	TRBV27	TRBJ1-5	TRBD1	few	TGTGCCAGCAGGACGACAGGGGCGGGTTATATAAATCAGCCCCAGCATTTT	CASRTTGAGYINQPQHF
15	TRBV7-8	TRBJ2-2	TRBD2	NA	TGTGCCAGCAGCTCCCCGCGGGGGGGCACCGGGGAGCTGTTTTTT	CASSSPRGGTGELFF